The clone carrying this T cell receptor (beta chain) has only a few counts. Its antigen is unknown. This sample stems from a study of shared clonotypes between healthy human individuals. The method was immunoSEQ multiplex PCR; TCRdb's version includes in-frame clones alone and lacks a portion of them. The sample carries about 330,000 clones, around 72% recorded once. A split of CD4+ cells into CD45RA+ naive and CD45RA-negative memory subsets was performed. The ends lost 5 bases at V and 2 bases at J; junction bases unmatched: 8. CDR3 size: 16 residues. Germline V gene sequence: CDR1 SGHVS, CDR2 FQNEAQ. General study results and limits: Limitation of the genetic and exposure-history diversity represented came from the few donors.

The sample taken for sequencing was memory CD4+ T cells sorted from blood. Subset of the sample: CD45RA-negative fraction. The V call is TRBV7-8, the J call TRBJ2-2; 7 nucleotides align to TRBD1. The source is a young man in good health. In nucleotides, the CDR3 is TGTGCCAGCAGCCGCGAATGGGACAGCAACACCGGGGAGCTGTTTTTT. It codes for CASSREWDSNTGELFF.